The clone carrying this T cell receptor (beta chain) has a count of ten or more. Antigen unknown. This record belongs to a study of early T cells in non-severe SARS-CoV-2 infection. Study context: Sequencing of bulk RNA from unsorted whole blood was done, without chain pairing.

The V gene end was trimmed by 3 bases and the J gene end by 0 bases; junction bases not matched to a gene: 6. CDR3 size: 17 residues. Germline loops: CDR1 MNHEY, CDR2 SVGEGT. Study observations and caveats: Matching results from VDJdb favored anti-spike CD8 responses, leaving private and CD4 specificities undetected.

cDNA molecules, individually, were tagged with unique molecular identifiers. Using its own MiXCR run on the 5' RACE reads, TCRdb lists one record per CDR3 protein. The repertoire includes about 34,000 distinct CDR3 sequences, approximately 7.1% of them detected once, and approximately 13% sits in the top ten. The chain couples TRBV6-2 or TRBV6-3 to TRBJ1-5, with 9 bases matching TRBD1. The clonotype originates from an adult who was a healthcare worker with PCR-confirmed SARS-CoV-2 infection or an uninfected control (not recorded which). The input for sequencing was whole blood, taken at baseline. This CDR3 reads CASSYSAQGASNQPQHF. The CDR3 nucleotides are TGTGCCAGCAGTTATTCCGCACAGGGGGCTAGCAATCAGCCCCAGCATTTT.